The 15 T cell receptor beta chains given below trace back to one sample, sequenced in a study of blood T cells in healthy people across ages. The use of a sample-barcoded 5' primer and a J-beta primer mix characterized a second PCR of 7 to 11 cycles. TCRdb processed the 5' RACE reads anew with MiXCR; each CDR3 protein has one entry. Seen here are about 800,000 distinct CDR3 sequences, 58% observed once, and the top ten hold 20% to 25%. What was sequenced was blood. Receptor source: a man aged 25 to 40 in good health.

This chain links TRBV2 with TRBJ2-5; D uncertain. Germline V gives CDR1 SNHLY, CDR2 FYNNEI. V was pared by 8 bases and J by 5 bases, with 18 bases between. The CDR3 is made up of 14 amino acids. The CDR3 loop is CASLGVSSGETQYF. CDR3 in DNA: TGTGCCAGCCTAGGTGTTTCGTCCGGCGAGACCCAGTACTTC.

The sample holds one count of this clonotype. CDR3 in amino acids: CSAQISDYNEKLFF. The CDR3 nucleotides are TGCAGTGCCCAGATCTCAGATTATAATGAAAAACTGTTTTTT. V and J are TRBV20-1 and TRBJ1-4; no definite D call. The CDR3 is 14 amino acids. Germline-derived CDR1 and CDR2 are DFQATT and SNEGSKA (reference sequence). The V and J ends lost 6 bases and 4 bases respectively, with 15 bases between them.

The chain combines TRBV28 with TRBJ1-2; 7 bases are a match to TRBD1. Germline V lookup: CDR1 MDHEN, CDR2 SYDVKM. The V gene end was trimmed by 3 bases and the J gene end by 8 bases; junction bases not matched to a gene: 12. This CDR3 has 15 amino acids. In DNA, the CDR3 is TGTGCCAGCAGTTTCGAAGGGAACAGGGGTGGAGGCTACACCTTC. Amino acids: CASSFEGNRGGGYTF.

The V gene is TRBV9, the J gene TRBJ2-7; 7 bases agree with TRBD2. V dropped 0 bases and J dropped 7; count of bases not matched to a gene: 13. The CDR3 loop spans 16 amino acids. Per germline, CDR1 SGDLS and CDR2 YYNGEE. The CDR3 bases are TGTGCCAGCAGCGTAGAACCTAGCGGATCTTACAATGAGCAGTACTTC. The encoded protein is CASSVEPSGSYNEQYF.

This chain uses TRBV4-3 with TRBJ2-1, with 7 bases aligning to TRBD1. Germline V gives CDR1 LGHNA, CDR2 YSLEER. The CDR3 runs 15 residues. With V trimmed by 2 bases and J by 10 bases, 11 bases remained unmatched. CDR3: CASSQQAQGDGEQFF. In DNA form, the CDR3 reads TGCGCCAGCAGCCAACAGGCCCAGGGGGACGGGGAGCAGTTCTTC.

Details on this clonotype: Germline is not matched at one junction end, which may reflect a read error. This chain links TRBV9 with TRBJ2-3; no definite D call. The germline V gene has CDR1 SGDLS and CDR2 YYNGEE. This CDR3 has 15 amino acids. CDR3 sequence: CASSVNRVSTDTQYF. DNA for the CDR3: TGTGCCAGCAGCGTAAATCGTGTTAGCACCGATACGCAGTATTTT.

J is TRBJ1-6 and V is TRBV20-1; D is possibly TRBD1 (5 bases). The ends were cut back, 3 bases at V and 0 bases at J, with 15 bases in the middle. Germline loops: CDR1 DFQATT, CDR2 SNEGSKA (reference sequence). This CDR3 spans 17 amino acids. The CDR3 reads CSARDPGSSSYNSPLHF. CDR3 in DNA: TGCAGTGCTAGGGATCCAGGGTCTAGCTCCTATAATTCACCCCTCCACTTT.

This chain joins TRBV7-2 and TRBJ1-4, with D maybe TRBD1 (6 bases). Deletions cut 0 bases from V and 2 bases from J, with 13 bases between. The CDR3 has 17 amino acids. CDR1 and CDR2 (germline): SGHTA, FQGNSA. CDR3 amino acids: CASSLARGASTNEKLFF. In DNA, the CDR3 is TGTGCCAGCAGCTTAGCGCGGGGGGCATCTACTAATGAAAAACTGTTTTTT.

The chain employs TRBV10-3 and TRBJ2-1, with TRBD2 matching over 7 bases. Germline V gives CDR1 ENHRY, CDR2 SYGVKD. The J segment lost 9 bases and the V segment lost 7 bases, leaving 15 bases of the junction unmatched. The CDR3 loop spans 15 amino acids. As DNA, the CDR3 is TGTGCCATCACTCCGGGGGAGGGCGTCATCTCTGAGCAGTTCTTC. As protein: CAITPGEGVISEQFF.

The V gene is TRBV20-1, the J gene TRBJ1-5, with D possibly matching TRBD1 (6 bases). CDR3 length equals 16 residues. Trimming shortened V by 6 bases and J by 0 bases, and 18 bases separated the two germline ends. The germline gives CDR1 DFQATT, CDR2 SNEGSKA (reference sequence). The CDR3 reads CSALAGGSYSNQPQHF. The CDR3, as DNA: TGCAGTGCCCTGGCGGGGGGCAGTTATAGCAATCAGCCCCAGCATTTT.

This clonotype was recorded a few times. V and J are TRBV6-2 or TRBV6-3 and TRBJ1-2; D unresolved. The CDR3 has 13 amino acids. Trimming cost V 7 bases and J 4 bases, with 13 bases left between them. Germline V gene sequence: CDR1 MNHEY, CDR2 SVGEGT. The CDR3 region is CASTRSTVYGYTF. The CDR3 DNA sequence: TGTGCCAGCACTCGATCGACTGTCTATGGCTACACCTTC.

The CDR3 region is CASSWGQGVDEQFF. CDR3 sequence (DNA): TGTGCCAGCAGTTGGGGACAGGGAGTAGATGAGCAGTTCTTC. The chain employs TRBV6-5 and TRBJ2-1; 9 bases are shared with TRBD1. Germline CDR1 reads MNHEY; CDR2 reads SVGAGI. V was pared by 4 bases and J by 8 bases, with 6 bases of the junction left unmatched. This CDR3 is built from 14 residues.

The CDR3 protein is CSVAGAAAVGYTF. The CDR3 DNA reads TGCAGCGTCGCCGGGGCCGCCGCCGTTGGCTACACCTTC. The chain recombines TRBV29-1 with TRBJ1-2, with a tentative D call TRBD1 (5 bases). CDR1 is SQVTM, CDR2 ANQGSEA, per germline. The CDR3 is made up of 13 amino acids. V gave up 6 bases and J gave up 7 bases, with 18 bases separating them.

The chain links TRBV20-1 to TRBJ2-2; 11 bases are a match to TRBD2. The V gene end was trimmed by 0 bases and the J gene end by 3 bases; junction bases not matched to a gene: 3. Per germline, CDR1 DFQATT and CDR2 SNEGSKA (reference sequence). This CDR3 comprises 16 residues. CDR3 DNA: TGCAGTGCTAGAGAGTCACTAGCGGGAGACACCGGGGAGCTGTTTTTT. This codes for CSARESLAGDTGELFF.

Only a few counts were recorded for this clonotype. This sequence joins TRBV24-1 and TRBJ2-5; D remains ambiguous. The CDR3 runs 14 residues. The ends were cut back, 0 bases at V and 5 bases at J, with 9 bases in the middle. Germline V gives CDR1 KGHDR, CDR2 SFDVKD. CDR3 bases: TGTGCCACCAGTGATTTGCGCGAGATGGAGACCCAGTACTTC. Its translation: CATSDLREMETQYF.